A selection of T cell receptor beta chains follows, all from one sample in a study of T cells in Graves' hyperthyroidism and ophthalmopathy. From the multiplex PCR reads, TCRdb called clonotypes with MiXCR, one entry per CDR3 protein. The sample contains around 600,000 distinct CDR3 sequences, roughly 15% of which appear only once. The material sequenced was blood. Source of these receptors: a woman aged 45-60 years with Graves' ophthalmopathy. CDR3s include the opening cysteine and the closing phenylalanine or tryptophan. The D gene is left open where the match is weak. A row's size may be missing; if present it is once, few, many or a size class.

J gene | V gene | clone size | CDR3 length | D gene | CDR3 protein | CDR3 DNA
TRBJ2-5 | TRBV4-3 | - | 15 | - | CASSQDLVIQETQYF | TGCGCCAGCAGCCAAGATCTGGTTATCCAAGAGACCCAGTACTTC
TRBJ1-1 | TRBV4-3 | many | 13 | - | CASSQDREVEAFF | TGCGCCAGCAGCCAAGACAGGGAGGTTGAAGCTTTCTTT
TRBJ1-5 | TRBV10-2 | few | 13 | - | CASSRGWDQPQHF | TGCGCCAGCTCCAGGGGATGGGACCAGCCCCAGCATTTT
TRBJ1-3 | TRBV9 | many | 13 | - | CASRGATGNTIYF | TGTGCCAGCAGGGGGGCGACCGGAAACACCATATATTTT
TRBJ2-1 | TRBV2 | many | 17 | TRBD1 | CASSAPRNRGSYNEQFF | TGTGCCAGCAGTGCCCCCCGAAACAGGGGCTCCTACAATGAGCAGTTCTTC
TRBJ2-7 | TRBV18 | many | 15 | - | CASSPTDQVRYEQYF | TGTGCCAGCTCACCCACTGACCAAGTGCGCTACGAGCAGTACTTC
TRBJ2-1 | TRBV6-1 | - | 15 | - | CASSLEAESYNEQFF | TGTGCCAGCAGTCTAGAGGCCGAATCCTACAATGAGCAGTTCTTC
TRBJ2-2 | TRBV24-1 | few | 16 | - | CATSDLRTRNTGELFF | TGTGCCACCAGTGATTTGAGGACACGGAACACCGGGGAGCTGTTTTTT
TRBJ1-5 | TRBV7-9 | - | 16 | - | CASSLAGGGFGQPQHF | TGTGCCAGCAGCTTAGCGGGGGGGGGGTTCGGCCAGCCCCAGCATTTT
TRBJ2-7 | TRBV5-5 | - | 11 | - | CASSFTFEQYF | TGTGCCAGCAGCTTCACATTCGAGCAGTACTTC
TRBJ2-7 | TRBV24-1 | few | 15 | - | CATSDPRGANYEQYF | TGTGCCACCAGTGATCCCAGGGGGGCTAACTACGAGCAGTACTTC
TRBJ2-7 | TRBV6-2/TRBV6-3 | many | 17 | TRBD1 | CASSLGSTGGFGHEQYF | TGTGCCAGCAGCCTCGGGTCGACAGGGGGCTTCGGTCACGAGCAGTACTTC
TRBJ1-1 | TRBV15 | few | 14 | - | CATSRDRGPTEAFF | TGTGCCACCAGCAGAGATCGGGGACCCACTGAAGCTTTCTTT
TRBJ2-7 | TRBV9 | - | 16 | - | CASSEALGAASYEQYF | TGTGCCAGCAGCGAGGCGCTTGGGGCGGCCTCCTACGAGCAGTACTTC
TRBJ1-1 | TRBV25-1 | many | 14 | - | CASSDGPTNTEAFF | TGTGCCAGCAGTGACGGACCCACGAACACTGAAGCTTTCTTT
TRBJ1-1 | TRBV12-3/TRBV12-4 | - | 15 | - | CASITTVNMNTEAFF | TGTGCCAGCATTACGACAGTTAACATGAACACTGAAGCTTTCTTT
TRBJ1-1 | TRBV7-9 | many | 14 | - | CASSLDETGAVAFF | TGTGCCAGCAGCTTAGACGAGACAGGTGCCGTCGCTTTCTTT
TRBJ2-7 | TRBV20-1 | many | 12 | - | CSAEGTFDEQYF | TGCAGTGCGGAGGGGACTTTTGACGAGCAGTACTTC
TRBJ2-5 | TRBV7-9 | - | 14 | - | CASSLLATQETQYF | TGTGCCAGCAGCTTACTGGCTACCCAAGAGACCCAGTACTTC
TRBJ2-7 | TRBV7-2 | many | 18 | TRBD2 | CASSTPLGAGGSSYEQYF | TGTGCCAGCAGCACCCCGTTGGGGGCGGGAGGGAGCTCCTACGAGCAGTACTTC
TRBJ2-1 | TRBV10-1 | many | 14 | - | CASSEFSSSNEQFF | TGCGCCAGCAGTGAGTTCAGTAGTTCCAATGAGCAGTTCTTC
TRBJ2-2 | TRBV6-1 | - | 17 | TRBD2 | CASSERWRGSNTGELFF | TGTGCCAGCAGTGAACGGTGGCGCGGGAGCAACACCGGGGAGCTGTTTTTT